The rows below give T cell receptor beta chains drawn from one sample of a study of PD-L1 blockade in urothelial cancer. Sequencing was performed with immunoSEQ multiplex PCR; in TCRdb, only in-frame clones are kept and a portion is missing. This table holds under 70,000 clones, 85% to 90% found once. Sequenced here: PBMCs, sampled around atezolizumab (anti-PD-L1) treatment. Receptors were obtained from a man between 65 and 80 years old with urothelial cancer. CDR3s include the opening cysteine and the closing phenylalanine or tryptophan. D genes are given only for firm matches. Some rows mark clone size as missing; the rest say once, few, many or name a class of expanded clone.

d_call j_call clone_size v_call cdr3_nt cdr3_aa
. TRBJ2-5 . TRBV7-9 TGTGCCAGCAGTCCCGAGGAAGAGACCCAGTACTTC CASSPEEETQYF
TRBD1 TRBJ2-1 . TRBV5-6 TGTGCCAGCAGCTTGAATTTTCACGCCGGGACAGACCAGTTCTTC CASSLNFHAGTDQFF
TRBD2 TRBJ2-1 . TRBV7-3 TGTGCCAGCAGTCGTTATGGGACTAGCCTCTCCTACAATGAGCAGTTCTTC CASSRYGTSLSYNEQFF
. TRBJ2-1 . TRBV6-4 TGTGCCAGCATCAGATACAGGGACAATGAGCAGTTCTTC CASIRYRDNEQFF
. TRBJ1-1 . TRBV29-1 TGCAGCGTTCTGGCAGGGATGAACACTGAAGCTTTCTTT CSVLAGMNTEAFF
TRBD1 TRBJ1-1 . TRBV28 TGTGCCAGCAGTGCGGCCGGGACAGTGAACACTGAAGCTTTCTTT CASSAAGTVNTEAFF
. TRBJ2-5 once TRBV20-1 TGCAGTGCCAACAGGGCAGAGACCCAGTACTTC CSANRAETQYF
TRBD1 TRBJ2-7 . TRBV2 TGTGCCAGCAGACCGGACAGACAGGGGAGGCACGAGCAGTACTTC CASRPDRQGRHEQYF
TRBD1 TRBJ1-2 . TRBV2 TGTGCCAGCACCCTGACAGGGAACTATGGCTACACCTTC CASTLTGNYGYTF
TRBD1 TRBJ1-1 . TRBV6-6 TGTGCCAGCACCGATAGTCAGGGGGGTACTGAAGCTTTCTTT CASTDSQGGTEAFF
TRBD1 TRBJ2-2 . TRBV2 TGTGCCAGCAGTACGAGGGGGCGGTCCGGGGAGCTGTTTTTT CASSTRGRSGELFF
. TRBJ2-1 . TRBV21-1 TGTGCCAGCAGCATAGCCGGGGACAGCGGGTTCTTC CASSIAGDSGFF
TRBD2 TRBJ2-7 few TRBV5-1 TGCGCCAGCAGCTGGGCTAGCGGGGACTACGAGCAGTACTTC CASSWASGDYEQYF
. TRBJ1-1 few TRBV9 TGTGCCAGCGGGGCAGATATGAACACTGAAGCTTTCTTT CASGADMNTEAFF
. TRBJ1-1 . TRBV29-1 TGCAGCGTTGTCGACATGAACACTGAAGCTTTCTTT CSVVDMNTEAFF
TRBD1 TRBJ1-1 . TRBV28 TGTGCCAGCAGTCCATGGACAGGGGGGAACACTGAAGCTTTCTTT CASSPWTGGNTEAFF
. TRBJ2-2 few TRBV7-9 TGTGCCAGCAGCCCCCTCGCCGGGGAGCTGTTTTTT CASSPLAGELFF
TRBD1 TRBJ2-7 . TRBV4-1 TGCGCCAGCAGCCAAAGACAGGGGTACGAGCAGTACTTC CASSQRQGYEQYF
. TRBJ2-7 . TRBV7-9 TGTGCCAGCAGGCCACTACGTCTGGAGCAGTACTTC CASRPLRLEQYF
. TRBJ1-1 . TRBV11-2 TGTGCCAGCAGCCGCAGGGGACAAGGGGCTTTCTTT CASSRRGQGAFF
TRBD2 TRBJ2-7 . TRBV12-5 TGTGCTAGTGGTTTGGAGGGACTATCCGCCTACGAGCAGTACTTC CASGLEGLSAYEQYF
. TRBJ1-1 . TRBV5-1 TGCGCCAGCAGCTTGTCAGCGGACCCCATGAACACTGAAGCTTTCTTT CASSLSADPMNTEAFF
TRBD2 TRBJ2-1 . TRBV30 TGTGCCTGGAATCTGGGAGGGCCGGATGAGCAGTTCTTC CAWNLGGPDEQFF
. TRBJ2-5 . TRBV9 TGTGCCAGCAGCCCAATAGGGGGGAGGGGAGAGACCCAGTACTTC CASSPIGGRGETQYF
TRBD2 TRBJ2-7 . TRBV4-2 TGTGCCAGCAGCCCGGGGGGAGTAGGGAGCTCCTACGAGCAGTACTTC CASSPGGVGSSYEQYF
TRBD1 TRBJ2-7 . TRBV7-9 TGTGCCAGCTCCCCGGGACAGGGGGTGGGGGAGCAGTACTTC CASSPGQGVGEQYF
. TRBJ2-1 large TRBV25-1 TGTGCCAGCAGTTTAAGCGGGTACTACAATGAGCAGTTCTTC CASSLSGYYNEQFF
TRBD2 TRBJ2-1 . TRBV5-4 TGTGCCAGCAGCTTGGCCCAGCGGGGGATGAATGAGCAGTTCTTC CASSLAQRGMNEQFF
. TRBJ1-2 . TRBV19 TGTGCCAGCAACCCGGGACACCCTCTGGGCGGCTACACCTTC CASNPGHPLGGYTF
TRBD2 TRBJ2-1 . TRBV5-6 TGTGCCAGCAGCTTGTCGGGACTAGCGAACTACAATGAGCAGTTCTTC CASSLSGLANYNEQFF
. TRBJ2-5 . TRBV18 TGTGCCAGCGCACAGGGAGAGGATAGGACCCAGTACTTC CASAQGEDRTQYF
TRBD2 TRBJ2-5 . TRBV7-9 TGTGCCAGCAGCTGGGCTAGCGGAGGGGAAGAGACCCAGTACTTC CASSWASGGEETQYF
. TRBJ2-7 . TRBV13 TGTGCCAGCAGCTTAGACAGGACACCCGGTCATCAGTACTTC CASSLDRTPGHQYF
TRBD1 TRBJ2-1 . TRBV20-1 TGCAGTGCTAGACCGGGACAGGGGCAGTTCTTC CSARPGQGQFF
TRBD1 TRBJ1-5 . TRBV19 TGTGCCAGTAGTCTCAGACCCCCCAGGGGGGTGAGCAATCAGCCCCAGCATTTT CASSLRPPRGVSNQPQHF
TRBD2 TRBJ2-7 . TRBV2 TGTGCCAGCAGTGGCGGGACTAGGAACTCCTACGAGCAGTACTTC CASSGGTRNSYEQYF
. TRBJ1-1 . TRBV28 TGTGCCAGCAGTTACTATCCTCCGGGAAACACTGAAGCTTTCTTT CASSYYPPGNTEAFF
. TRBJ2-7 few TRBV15 TGTGCCACCAGCAGAAATAGGGAGAGCTCCTACGAGCAGTACTTC CATSRNRESSYEQYF
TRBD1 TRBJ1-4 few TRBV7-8 TGTGCCAGCAGAAAAGGATGGGGCAGGGGGCCAACTAATGAAAAACTGTTTTTT CASRKGWGRGPTNEKLFF
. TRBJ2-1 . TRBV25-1 TGTGCCAGCAGTTTAGAGTCGAGGTCGAATGAGCAGTTCTTC CASSLESRSNEQFF
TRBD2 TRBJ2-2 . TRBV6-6 TGTGCCAGCAGAGGGACTACGTCCCCCGGGGAGCTGTTTTTT CASRGTTSPGELFF
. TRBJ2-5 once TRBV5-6 TGTGCCAGCAGCCCCTGGCCGCGGGAGACCCAGTACTTC CASSPWPRETQYF
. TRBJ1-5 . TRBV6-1 TGTGCCAGCAGTGCGCCGCGGCTAGGGGCCCAGCATTTT CASSAPRLGAQHF
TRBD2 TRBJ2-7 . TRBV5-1 TGCGCCAGCAGCAAAACCAGCGGGAGGGAAACCTACGAGCAGTACTTC CASSKTSGRETYEQYF
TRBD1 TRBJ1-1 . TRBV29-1 TGCAGCGGGGGACAGGCGACGGCTGAAGCTTTCTTT CSGGQATAEAFF
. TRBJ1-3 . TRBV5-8 TGTGCCAGCAGCTTATCTGGACAGCGAAACACCATATATTTT CASSLSGQRNTIYF
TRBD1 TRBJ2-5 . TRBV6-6 TGTGCCAGCAGTTACCGACAGGGTCCAGAGACCCAGTACTTC CASSYRQGPETQYF
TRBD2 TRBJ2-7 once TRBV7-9 TGTGCCAGCAGCTCCTTAGCGGGCTCCTACGAGCAGTACTTC CASSSLAGSYEQYF
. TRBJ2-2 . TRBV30 TGTGCCGGCGGGCGACCGAACACCGGGGAGCTGTTTTTT CAGGRPNTGELFF
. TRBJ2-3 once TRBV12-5 TGTGCTAGTGGTTCGGCGTACAGATACGCGTATTTT CASGSAYRYAYF
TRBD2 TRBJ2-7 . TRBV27 TGTGCCAGCAGTTCGGGACTAGCGGGAATCTACGAGCAGTACTTC CASSSGLAGIYEQYF
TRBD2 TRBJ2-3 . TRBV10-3 TGTGCCTCCGGGGGGGGAGGATCCACAGATACGCAGTATTTT CASGGGGSTDTQYF
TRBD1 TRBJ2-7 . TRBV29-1 TGCAGCGTTTCCACCGGGACAGGGAAACCCTACGAGCAGTACTTC CSVSTGTGKPYEQYF
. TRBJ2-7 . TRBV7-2 TGTGCCAGCAGCTTTGGGACTGGGAGGGAGCAGTACTTC CASSFGTGREQYF
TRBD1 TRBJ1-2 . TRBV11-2 TGTGCCAGCAGCTTCGGGACAGGTTTCTATGGCTACACCTTC CASSFGTGFYGYTF
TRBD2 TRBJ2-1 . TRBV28 TGTGCCAGCAGTTTATCACTCGCGGGAGGCTACAATGAGCAGTTCTTC CASSLSLAGGYNEQFF
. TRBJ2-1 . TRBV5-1 TGCGCCAGCAGCTTCCTACCGGGGGACCGGGAGTACAATGAGCAGTTCTTC CASSFLPGDREYNEQFF
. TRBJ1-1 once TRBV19 TGTGCCAGTAGTCGGTGGTACGTCGGGTCGAACACTGAAGCTTTCTTT CASSRWYVGSNTEAFF
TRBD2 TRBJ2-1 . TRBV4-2 TGTGCCAGCAGCCAAGATCCGACTAGCGAAAGCTCCTACAATGAGCAGTTCTTC CASSQDPTSESSYNEQFF
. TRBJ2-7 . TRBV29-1 TGCAGCGTCCCCCCTTCACTCCAGGATCGGGACTTCAACTACGAGCAGTACTTC CSVPPSLQDRDFNYEQYF